The 28 T cell receptor beta chains reported below all come from one sample, sequenced in a study of shared clonotypes between healthy human individuals. Generated by immunoSEQ multiplex PCR, the TCRdb table keeps only in-frame clones and is missing some. The sample has over a million clones, about 80% seen once. Sequencing was performed on memory CD4+ T cells sorted from blood. This sample's subset: CD45RA-negative fraction. The source of these receptors is a man in his late teens or twenties in good health.

The chain carries TRBV9 and TRBJ2-1; D not certain. CDR3 length: 14 residues. The V and J ends lost 4 bases and 6 bases respectively, with 14 bases between them. CDR1 is SGDLS, CDR2 YYNGEE, per germline. This CDR3 is CASSSGPNPNEQFF. The CDR3 nucleotides are TGTGCCAGCAGCTCCGGACCGAACCCCAATGAGCAGTTCTTC.

This chain joins TRBV5-1 and TRBJ1-3, with TRBD1 matching over 7 bases. The CDR3 loop spans 15 amino acids. Germline V gene sequence: CDR1 SGHRS, CDR2 YFSETQ. Trimming took 1 base from V and 7 from J; bases not matched to a gene: 8. CDR3 sequence: CASSLNTDRSNTIYF. The CDR3 bases are TGCGCCAGCAGCTTGAATACGGACAGGAGTAACACCATATATTTT. The complete variable domain, with remaining parts taken from reference TRBV5-1 and TRBJ1-3, reads KAGVTQTPRYLIKTRGQQVTLSCSPISGHRSVSWYQQTPGQGLQFLFEYFSETQRNKGNFPGRFSGRQFSNSRSEMNVSTLELGDSALYLCASSLNTDRSNTIYFGEGSWLTVV.

To note about this clone: Other DNA sequences within the sample encode an identical CDR3. J is TRBJ2-5 and V is TRBV18; D uncertain. The CDR3 is 12 amino acids. Deletions cut 3 bases from V and 1 base from J, with 3 bases between. Germline CDR1 is KGHSH and CDR2 is LQKENI. The CDR3 DNA sequence: TGTGCCAGCTCACCTCGCCAAGAGACCCAGTACTTC. Its translation: CASSPRQETQYF.

Turning to this clone: With only one base between it and a far larger clone, this is likely a read error. The sample holds other DNA sequences that translate to the same CDR3. The chain combines TRBV7-2 with TRBJ1-5; D unclear. This CDR3 comprises 12 residues. Trimming shortened V by 5 bases and J by 0 bases, and 2 bases separated the two germline ends. The germline CDR1 and CDR2 sequences are SGHTA and FQGNSA. CDR3 region: CASSLSNQPQHF. DNA of the CDR3: TGTGCCAGCAGCCTTAGCAATCAGCCCCAGCATTTT. Complete variable domain (other parts from reference TRBV7-2 and TRBJ1-5): GAGVSQSPSNKVTEKGKDVELRCDPISGHTALYWYRQSLGQGLEFLIYFQGNSAPDKSGLPSDRFSAERTGGSVSTLTIQRTQQEDSAVYLCASSLSNQPQHFGDGTRLSIL.

The J gene is TRBJ1-1, the V gene TRBV30; D possibly corresponds to TRBD1 (5 bases). V gave up 3 bases and J gave up 4 bases, with 6 bases separating them. CDR1 is GTSNPN and CDR2 is SVGIG in the germline V gene (reference sequence). The CDR3 has 11 amino acids. CDR3 loop: CAWRGGTEAFF. CDR3 bases: TGTGCCTGGAGGGGGGGCACTGAAGCTTTCTTT.

Concerning this clone itself: Other DNA sequences in this specimen translate into the identical CDR3. V gene TRBV10-3 combines with J gene TRBJ2-1; 15 bases are shared with TRBD2. The V segment lost 6 bases and the J segment 8 bases; nucleotides outside the gene matches: 2. CDR1 and CDR2 from the germline V gene are ENHRY and SYGVKD. The CDR3 covers 14 residues. This CDR3 is CAISGLAGGDEQFF. The CDR3, as DNA: TGTGCCATCAGCGGACTAGCGGGGGGGGATGAGCAGTTCTTC.

In its sample, this clone was seen many times. The chain is built from TRBV15 and TRBJ2-4, with 9 nucleotides matching TRBD1. V dropped 2 bases and J dropped 6; count of bases not matched to a gene: 5. CDR1 is LNHNV and CDR2 is YYDKDF in the germline V gene (reference sequence). This CDR3 spans 15 amino acids. The CDR3 DNA is TGTGCCACCAGCAGACAACAGGGGGCTGGAAACATTCAGTACTTC. Translated: CATSRQQGAGNIQYF.

The chain joins TRBV6-6 to TRBJ2-5, with 9 bases matching TRBD1. The V and J ends lost 4 bases and 3 bases, in that order; junction bases with no gene match: 3. The CDR3 contains 14 residues. Per germline, CDR1 MNHNY and CDR2 SVGAGI (reference sequence). CDR3 protein: CASSSWDREETQYF. CDR3 bases: TGTGCCAGCAGTTCGTGGGACAGGGAAGAGACCCAGTACTTC.

The chain is built from TRBV10-3 and TRBJ2-7; 7 bases line up with TRBD1. Per germline, CDR1 ENHRY and CDR2 SYGVKD. J lost 6 bases, V lost 3 bases, and 2 bases had no gene match. The CDR3 has 12 residues. CDR3 residues: CAISDRQGEQYF. CDR3 DNA sequence: TGTGCCATCAGTGATCGACAGGGCGAGCAGTACTTC.

CDR3 bases: TGTGCCAGCAGCGTGGGACAGGGGGGAGGCTACACCTTC. The encoded protein is CASSVGQGGGYTF. The chain recombines TRBV7-6 with TRBJ1-2; 11 bases agree with TRBD1. The CDR3 covers 13 residues. With V trimmed by 5 bases and J by 8 bases, 4 bases remained unmatched. Germline assignment: CDR1 SGHVS and CDR2 FNYEAQ.

This chain connects TRBV6-1 to TRBJ1-5; D gene uncertain. CDR1 and CDR2 (germline): MNHNS, SASEGT. V lost 8 bases and J 2 bases, leaving 7 bases between the germline ends. The CDR3 is 12 residues long. CDR3 protein: CASDQGNQPQHF. Here the CDR3 DNA reads TGTGCCAGCGACCAGGGCAATCAGCCCCAGCATTTT.

This clone was counted once. CDR3 loop: CASSPQGYTGELFF. CDR3 sequence (DNA): TGCGCCAGCAGTCCACAGGGATACACCGGGGAGCTGTTTTTT. The genes are TRBV5-1 and TRBJ2-2, with D perhaps TRBD1 (6 bases). In germline, CDR1 is SGHRS, CDR2 YFSETQ. The CDR3 extends over 14 amino acids. V gave up 5 bases and J gave up 3 bases, with 11 bases separating them. The complete variable domain, with remaining parts taken from reference TRBV5-1 and TRBJ2-2, reads KAGVTQTPRYLIKTRGQQVTLSCSPISGHRSVSWYQQTPGQGLQFLFEYFSETQRNKGNFPGRFSGRQFSNSRSEMNVSTLELGDSALYLCASSPQGYTGELFFGEGSRLTVL.

This clone was seen ten or more times. The chain links TRBV7-2 to TRBJ1-2; D remains ambiguous. Trimming shortened V by 2 bases and J by 7 bases, and 17 bases separated the two germline ends. The length of the CDR3 is 15 residues. Germline V gives CDR1 SGHTA, CDR2 FQGNSA. For the CDR3, the DNA is TGTGCCAGCAGCTTAAAATCCGGGGAGGGTATTGGCTACACCTTC. As protein: CASSLKSGEGIGYTF.

The chain uses TRBV19 and TRBJ1-5; tentative D call: TRBD1 (6 bases). Germline-derived CDR1 and CDR2 are LNHDA and SQIVND (reference sequence). The V gene lost 6 bases and the J gene lost 4 bases, with 13 bases spanning the gap. CDR3 length equals 14 residues. DNA for the CDR3: TGTGCCAGTAGATGGACAGAATGGAATCAGCCCCAGCATTTT. This codes for CASRWTEWNQPQHF.

J is TRBJ2-3 and V is TRBV10-3; 7 bases line up with TRBD2. The CDR3 contains 16 residues. CDR1 ENHRY and CDR2 SYGVKD come from the germline V gene. Trimming at V came to 4 bases and at J to 5 bases, leaving 12 bases not matched to a gene. The CDR3 nucleotides are TGTGCCATCAGTGGGATCGCGGGAGCTGGGCAAGATACGCAGTATTTT. It is translated as CAISGIAGAGQDTQYF.

The chain joins TRBV5-1 to TRBJ2-3; 7 bases are shared with TRBD2. Germline V gene sequence: CDR1 SGHRS, CDR2 YFSETQ. The CDR3 has 17 residues. Trimming took 2 bases from V and 0 from J; bases not matched to a gene: 9. CDR3 nucleotide sequence: TGCGCCAGCAGCTTCTTACGAGGGAGGGAGAGCACAGATACGCAGTATTTT. This encodes CASSFLRGRESTDTQYF. Looking up the rest from reference TRBV5-1 and TRBJ2-3 gives the full variable domain: KAGVTQTPRYLIKTRGQQVTLSCSPISGHRSVSWYQQTPGQGLQFLFEYFSETQRNKGNFPGRFSGRQFSNSRSEMNVSTLELGDSALYLCASSFLRGRESTDTQYFGPGTRLTVL.

This clone was found a few times. This chain links TRBV5-1 with TRBJ2-7; 13 nucleotides match TRBD2. There are 20 residues in the CDR3. The V gene end was trimmed by 0 bases and the J gene end by 5 bases; junction bases not matched to a gene: 17. Germline assignment: CDR1 SGHRS and CDR2 YFSETQ. Here the CDR3 reads CASSLGVTGTSGTGRDEQYF. The CDR3 bases are TGCGCCAGCAGCTTGGGAGTTACCGGGACTAGCGGGACTGGTCGGGACGAGCAGTACTTC.

This chain uses TRBV12-5 with TRBJ1-5; the D gene is possibly TRBD1 (5 bases). The germline V gene has CDR1 LGHNT and CDR2 FRNRAP. V shed 3 bases and J shed 2 bases, with 11 bases lying between them. This CDR3 has 15 residues. Written as DNA, the CDR3 is TGTGCTAGTGGTTTTTCCGGGGGAGGCAATCAGCCCCAGCATTTT. It codes for CASGFSGGGNQPQHF.

The gene calls are TRBV6-6 and TRBJ2-1, with a weak D call TRBD2 (7 bases). The CDR3 contains 14 residues. The germline CDR1 and CDR2 sequences are MNHNY and SVGAGI (reference sequence). The ends were cut back, 8 bases at V and 8 bases at J, with 19 bases in the middle. CDR3 loop: CASGLMRGGHEQFF. Written as DNA, the CDR3 is TGTGCCAGCGGGTTGATGCGCGGGGGCCATGAGCAGTTCTTC.

This rearrangement joins TRBV5-1 to TRBJ1-2; D perhaps matches TRBD1 (6 bases). There are 14 residues in the CDR3. CDR1 SGHRS and CDR2 YFSETQ come from the germline V gene. Trimming shortened V by 3 bases and J by 0 bases, and 9 bases separated the two germline ends. The CDR3 reads CASSSGDANYGYTF. The CDR3 region has the DNA TGCGCCAGCAGCTCAGGGGATGCTAACTATGGCTACACCTTC.

This clone appeared many times. The V and J genes are TRBV6-6 and TRBJ2-1; perhaps TRBD2 as D (6 bases). CDR3 length equals 14 residues. Per the germline V gene, CDR1 is MNHNY and CDR2 is SVGAGI (reference sequence). Trimming took 7 bases from V and 5 from J, leaving 15 bases between them. CDR3 bases: TGTGCCAGCACCAACGGAGGGTACAACAATGAGCAGTTCTTC. It specifies CASTNGGYNNEQFF.

The V gene is TRBV2, the J gene TRBJ2-3; 8 nucleotides agree with TRBD1. This CDR3 comprises 13 residues. The junction had 4 bases not matched to a gene; V was cut back by 5 bases and J by 6 bases. Germline CDR1 and CDR2: SNHLY and FYNNEI. This CDR3 reads CASSPGGFDTQYF. CDR3 bases: TGTGCCAGCAGTCCAGGGGGCTTCGATACGCAGTATTTT. Using reference TRBV2 and TRBJ2-3 for the parts outside the CDR3, the full variable domain is EPEVTQTPSHQVTQMGQEVILRCVPISNHLYFYWYRQILGQKVEFLVSFYNNEISEKSEIFDDQFSVERPDGSNFTLKIRSTKLEDSAMYFCASSPGGFDTQYFGPGTRLTVL.

A few counts support this clone. The chain couples TRBV7-9 to TRBJ2-7; TRBD2 agrees at 12 bases. CDR1 and CDR2 from the germline V gene are SEHNR and FQNEAQ (reference sequence). J lost 6 bases, V lost 4 bases, and 10 bases had no gene match. The CDR3 consists of 16 residues. In DNA form, the CDR3 reads TGTGCCAGCAGCTCTGGACTAGCGGGGATCCTTCGCGAGCAGTACTTC. This translates into CASSSGLAGILREQYF.

Comment on this clone: Other DNA sequences in this specimen translate into the identical CDR3. The chain links TRBV5-1 to TRBJ2-3; 8 nucleotides match TRBD2. Trimming removed 0 bases from V and 1 base from J; junction bases left unmatched: 1. This CDR3 is built from 15 residues. From germline, CDR1 is SGHRS and CDR2 YFSETQ. CDR3 residues: CASSLGAGGTDTQYF. In DNA form, the CDR3 reads TGCGCCAGCAGCTTGGGAGCGGGAGGCACAGATACGCAGTATTTT.

The chain employs TRBV30 and TRBJ1-2; 7 nucleotides align to TRBD1. From germline, CDR1 is GTSNPN and CDR2 SVGIG (reference sequence). The CDR3 spans 15 residues. The V and J ends lost 3 bases and 5 bases, in that order; junction bases with no gene match: 12. The CDR3: CAWRVTGSIIYGYTF. The CDR3 coding sequence is TGTGCCTGGAGGGTGACAGGGTCCATTATATATGGCTACACCTTC.

This chain joins TRBV28 and TRBJ1-1; D remains ambiguous. Germline values: CDR1 MDHEN, CDR2 SYDVKM. The CDR3 covers 13 residues. Trimming cost V 4 bases and J 6 bases, with 12 bases left between them. CDR3 nucleotide sequence: TGTGCCAGCAGTTCCCAAAGGGCCGCTGAAGCTTTCTTT. It translates to CASSSQRAAEAFF.

V gene TRBV11-2 combines with J gene TRBJ1-2; 7 positions match TRBD1. This CDR3 has 15 amino acids. Germline CDR1 reads SGHAT; CDR2 reads FQNNGV. V lost 7 bases to trimming and J lost 5 bases; unmatched junction nucleotides: 13. The CDR3 bases are TGTGCCAGCACGCCACTAGACAGGGTCGAGTATGGCTACACCTTC. Translation gives CASTPLDRVEYGYTF.

The chain is built from TRBV7-2 and TRBJ1-5; 10 bases agree with TRBD1. The CDR3 sequence is 18 residues long. The germline V gene encodes CDR1 SGHTA and CDR2 FQGNSA. The V and J ends lost 1 base and 1 base, in that order; junction bases with no gene match: 7. Here the CDR3 DNA reads TGTGCCAGCAGCTTAGGAGGGGGACAGGGGTACAGCAATCAGCCCCAGCATTTT. This translates into CASSLGGGQGYSNQPQHF.